Here is one T cell receptor beta chain with its context. The target antigen is unknown. Sequenced by immunoSEQ multiplex PCR; TCRdb stores in-frame clones only, minus some. The sample has 140,000 or so clones, around three quarters seen once; the top ten hold 9.5% to 15%. This entry comes from a study of cytotoxic CD8 clonotypes in ibrutinib-treated CLL. Study-level background: Among patients, around 25 responded partially and 2 completely; approximately 14 then stayed remitted and roughly 12 progressed after median roughly 73 months. Study outcomes and limitations: Rare overall, public clonotypes shrank or held steady under therapy. Sampling times, which were not matched between the groups, differed between sustained-remission patients and progressing patients.

CDR1 SGHVS and CDR2 FNYEAQ come from the germline V gene. V dropped 5 bases and J dropped 4; count of bases not matched to a gene: 5. The CDR3 totals 15 residues. This rearrangement joins TRBV7-6 to TRBJ2-3; 11 bases fit TRBD1. The input for sequencing was PBMCs, taken after 12 months of ibrutinib treatment. The origin of this receptor is a human donor with chronic lymphocytic leukemia. The CDR3 DNA reads as TGTGCCAGCAGCCAGGACAGGGGGCGCGCAGATACGCAGTATTTT. Amino acid sequence: CASSQDRGRADTQYF.